Sequencing of this T cell receptor beta chain was carried out in a study of prognosis after radiotherapy for stage I lung cancer. Study observations and caveats: Following stereotactic body radiation therapy, patients who went on to develop distant metastases had lower Shannon entropy.

Investigators drew roughly 6 milliliters of peripheral blood at each of two time points. Amplification of the TCR beta CDR3 (from genomic DNA) was done by two-round multiplex PCR. Round one of PCR was performed, and it used primers specific to each TRBV and TRBJ gene. Via MiXCR, TCRdb re-called the multiplex PCR reads, giving one row per CDR3 protein. Of approximately 35,000 distinct CDR3 sequences listed, nearly 35% are singletons. Germline lookup yields CDR1 MNHNS and CDR2 SASEGT. This CDR3 has 16 residues. Trimming shortened V by 3 bases and J by 0 bases, and 14 bases separated the two germline ends. As for this clonotype: As yet, its antigen is unknown.

The chain links TRBV6-1 to TRBJ1-2; unclear D gene. The source of this sequence is a donor aged 50 or older with non-small cell lung cancer. Material: PBMCs, obtained before or after stereotactic body radiation therapy (not recorded which). This CDR3 reads CASSDQITEANYGYTF. For the CDR3, the DNA is TGTGCCAGCAGTGACCAAATAACCGAAGCTAACTATGGCTACACCTTC.